The subject of this entry is one T cell receptor beta chain. Its antigen is not identified. The sample comes from a study of T cells in localized non-small cell lung cancer. CDR3 length: 13 residues. Germline CDR1 is SGHAT and CDR2 is FQNNGV. V lost 0 bases, J lost 7 bases, and 7 bases lay in between. Only in-frame clones appear in the TCRdb table, and some are missing; sequencing was by immunoSEQ multiplex PCR. This sample has about 24,000 clones, with 92% found just once. Study-level findings and limits: Heterogeneity remains possible, as sequencing covered one tumor region only. Those with higher blood T cell density had longer overall survival.

This TCR derives from a man aged 40-75 years with stage III squamous cell lung carcinoma. The chain carries TRBV11-2 and TRBJ2-1; no definite D call. The specimen was peripheral blood, collected before any cancer treatment. The CDR3 bases are TGTGCCAGCAGCTTAGATCGCAGGAATGAGCAGTTCTTC. Translated: CASSLDRRNEQFF.